Below, 2 T cell receptor beta chains from the same sample are listed, as sequenced in a study of T-cell memory formation after mild COVID-19. TCRdb processed the 5' RACE reads anew with MiXCR; each CDR3 protein has one entry. Here the sample spans more than 250,000 distinct CDR3 sequences, roughly 17% being singletons. Sequencing was carried out using PBMCs or a T cell subset sorted from them (not recorded which). The receptors come from a man in his late teens or twenties who had mild COVID-19 (a few samples of this study predate the infection). Cell type and time point are not known.

This chain joins TRBV7-8 and TRBJ1-6, with D unresolved. V shed 1 base and J shed 8 bases, with 12 bases lying between them. The CDR3 is made up of 15 amino acids. Germline CDR1 and CDR2: SGHVS and FQNEAQ. The CDR3 DNA is TGTGCCAGCAGCTTAGGCCTCCTGAGGTATTCACCCCTCCACTTT. This codes for CASSLGLLRYSPLHF.

This clonotype has at least ten counts. CDR3 nucleotides: TGTGCCAGCTCACCGCAGGGAGGGCAGCAGTTCTTC. Translating gives CASSPQGGQQFF. The V call is TRBV18, the J call TRBJ2-1; TRBD2 matches at 7 bases. Germline CDR1 reads KGHSH; CDR2 reads LQKENI. Unmatched junction bases numbered 4, after V lost 3 bases and J lost 11 bases. CDR3 length equals 12 residues. Variable domain in full (rest from reference TRBV18 and TRBJ2-1): NAGVMQNPRHLVRRRGQEARLRCSPMKGHSHVYWYRQLPEEGLKFMVYLQKENIIDESGMPKERFSAEFPKEGPSILRIQQVVRGDSAAYFCASSPQGGQQFFGPGTRLTVL.